The present T cell receptor (beta chain) was sequenced within a study of T-cell memory formation after mild COVID-19. The V gene's germline CDR1 is LGHNA and CDR2 YSLEER. The CDR3 runs 13 residues. V was pared by 3 bases and J by 10 bases, with 15 bases between. Overall study findings and caveats: Contracting clones localized mainly to CM and EM when CD4+ and mainly to EMRA when CD8+. Pre-infection memory harbored some responding clones, suggesting cross-reactive memory joined. Nothing confirmed that second-wave clones peaking on day 37 were specific for SARS-CoV-2.

The TCR alpha and TCR beta cDNA libraries, bearing sample barcodes and UMIs, were generated by 5'RACE using constant-segment primers. A single record per CDR3 protein comes from TCRdb applying MiXCR to the 5' RACE reads. The profile covers more than 300,000 distinct CDR3 sequences, with 20% to 25% appearing a single time and roughly a fifth taken by the ten largest. As for this clonotype: What it recognizes is unknown.

The receptor was isolated from a young man who had mild COVID-19 (a few samples of this study predate the infection). Cell type and time point are not known. Sequenced input: PBMCs or a T cell subset sorted from them (not recorded which). The chain couples TRBV4-3 to TRBJ1-1; unclear D gene. The CDR3: CASSHIPGSLAFF. The CDR3 DNA reads TGCGCCAGCAGCCACATCCCAGGATCTCTAGCTTTCTTT.